This T cell receptor beta chain comes out of a study of control samples from healthy donors and cancer patients. Assay used: immunoSEQ multiplex PCR; TCRdb lists only in-frame clones, some missing. The table lists around 80,000 clones, 70% to 90% of them singletons. CDR1 is MGHRA, CDR2 YSYEKL, per germline. V was pared by 2 bases and J by 1 base, with 8 bases between. The CDR3 has 15 amino acids. This chain links TRBV4-1 with TRBJ1-4; the D is unclear. The clonotype originates from a man between 45 and 60 years old in good health. Material: blood. The CDR3 region has the DNA TGCGCCAGCAGCCAAACTTCTGGAACTAATGAAAAACTGTTTTTT. Protein: CASSQTSGTNEKLFF.